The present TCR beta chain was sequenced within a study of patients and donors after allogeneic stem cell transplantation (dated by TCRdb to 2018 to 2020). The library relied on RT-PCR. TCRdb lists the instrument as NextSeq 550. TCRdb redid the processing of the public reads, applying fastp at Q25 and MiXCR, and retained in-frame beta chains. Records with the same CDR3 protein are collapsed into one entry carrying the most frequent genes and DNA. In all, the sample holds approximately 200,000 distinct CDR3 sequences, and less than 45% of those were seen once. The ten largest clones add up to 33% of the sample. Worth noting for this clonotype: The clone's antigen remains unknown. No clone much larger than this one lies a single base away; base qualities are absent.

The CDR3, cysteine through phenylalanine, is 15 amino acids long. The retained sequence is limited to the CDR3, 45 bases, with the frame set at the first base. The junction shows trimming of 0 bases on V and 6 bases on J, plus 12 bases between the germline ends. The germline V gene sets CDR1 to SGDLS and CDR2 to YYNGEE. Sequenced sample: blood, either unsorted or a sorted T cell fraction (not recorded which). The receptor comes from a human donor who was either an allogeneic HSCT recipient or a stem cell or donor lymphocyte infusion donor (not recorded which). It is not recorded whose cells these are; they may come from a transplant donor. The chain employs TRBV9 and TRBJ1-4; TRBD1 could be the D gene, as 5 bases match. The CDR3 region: CASSVATGGYEKLFF. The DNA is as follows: TGTGCCAGCAGCGTAGCTACCGGGGGATATGAAAAACTGTTTTTT.